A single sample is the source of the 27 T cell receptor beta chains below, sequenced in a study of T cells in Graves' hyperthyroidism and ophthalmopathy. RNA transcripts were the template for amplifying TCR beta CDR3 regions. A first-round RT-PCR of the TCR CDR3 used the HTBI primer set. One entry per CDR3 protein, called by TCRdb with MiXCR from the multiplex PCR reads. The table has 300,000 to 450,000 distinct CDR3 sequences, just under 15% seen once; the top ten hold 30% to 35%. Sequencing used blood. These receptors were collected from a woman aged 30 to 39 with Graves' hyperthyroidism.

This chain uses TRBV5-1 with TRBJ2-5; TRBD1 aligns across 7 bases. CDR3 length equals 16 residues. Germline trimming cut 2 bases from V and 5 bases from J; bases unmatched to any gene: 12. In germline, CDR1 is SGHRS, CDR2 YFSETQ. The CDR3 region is CASSLRDSWMGETQYF. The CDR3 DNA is TGCGCCAGCAGCTTACGGGACAGCTGGATGGGGGAGACCCAGTACTTC.

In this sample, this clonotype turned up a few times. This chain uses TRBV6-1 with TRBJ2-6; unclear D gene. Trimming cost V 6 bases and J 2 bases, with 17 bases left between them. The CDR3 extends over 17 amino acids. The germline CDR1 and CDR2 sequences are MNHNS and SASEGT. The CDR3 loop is CASSPLGLNAGANVLTF. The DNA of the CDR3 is TGTGCCAGCAGCCCGCTAGGGCTGAACGCTGGGGCCAACGTCCTGACTTTC.

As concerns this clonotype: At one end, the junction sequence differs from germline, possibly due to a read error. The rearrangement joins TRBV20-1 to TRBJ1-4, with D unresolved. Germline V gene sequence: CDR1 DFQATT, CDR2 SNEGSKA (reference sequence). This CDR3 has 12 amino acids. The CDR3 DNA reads TGCAGTGCCGGCGGACTTAATGAAGAACTGTTTTTT. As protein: CSAGGLNEELFF.

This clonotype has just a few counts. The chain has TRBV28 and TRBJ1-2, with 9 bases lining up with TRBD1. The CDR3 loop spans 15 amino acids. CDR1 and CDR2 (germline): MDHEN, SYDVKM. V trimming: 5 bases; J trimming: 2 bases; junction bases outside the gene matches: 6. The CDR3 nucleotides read TGTGCCAGCAGTCGCCCTACAGGGGGCAACTATGGCTACACCTTC. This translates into CASSRPTGGNYGYTF.

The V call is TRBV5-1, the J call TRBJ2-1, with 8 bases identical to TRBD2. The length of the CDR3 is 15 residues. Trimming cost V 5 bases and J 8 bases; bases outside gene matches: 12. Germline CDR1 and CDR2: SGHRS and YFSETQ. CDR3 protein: CASRTVGLVQHEQFF. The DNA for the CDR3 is TGCGCCAGCAGAACGGTGGGACTAGTACAACATGAGCAGTTCTTC.

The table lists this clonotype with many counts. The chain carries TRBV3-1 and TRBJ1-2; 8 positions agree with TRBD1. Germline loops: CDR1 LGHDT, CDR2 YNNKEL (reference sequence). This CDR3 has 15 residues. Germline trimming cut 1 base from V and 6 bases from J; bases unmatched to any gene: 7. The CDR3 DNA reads TGTGCCAGCAGCCAAGTATTGGCAGGGGGCCATGGCTACACCTTC. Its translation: CASSQVLAGGHGYTF.

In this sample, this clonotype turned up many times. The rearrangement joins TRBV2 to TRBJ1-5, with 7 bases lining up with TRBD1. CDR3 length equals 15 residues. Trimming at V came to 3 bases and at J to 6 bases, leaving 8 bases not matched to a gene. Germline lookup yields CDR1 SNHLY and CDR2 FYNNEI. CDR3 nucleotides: TGTGCCAGCAGTGAGGTCAGGGGGTACGGTCAGCCCCAGCATTTT. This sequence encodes CASSEVRGYGQPQHF.

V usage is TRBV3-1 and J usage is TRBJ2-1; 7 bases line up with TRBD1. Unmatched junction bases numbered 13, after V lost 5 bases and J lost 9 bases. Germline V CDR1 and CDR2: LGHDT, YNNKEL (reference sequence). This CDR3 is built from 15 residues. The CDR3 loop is CASSFRGRGFPEQFF. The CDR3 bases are TGTGCCAGCAGCTTTAGGGGGCGCGGGTTTCCTGAGCAGTTCTTC.

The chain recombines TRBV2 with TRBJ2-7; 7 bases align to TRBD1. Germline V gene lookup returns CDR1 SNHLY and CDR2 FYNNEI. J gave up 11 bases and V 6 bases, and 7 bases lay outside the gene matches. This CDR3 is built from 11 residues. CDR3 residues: CASSLTGEKYF. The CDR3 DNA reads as TGTGCCAGCAGCTTAACAGGGGAGAAGTACTTC.

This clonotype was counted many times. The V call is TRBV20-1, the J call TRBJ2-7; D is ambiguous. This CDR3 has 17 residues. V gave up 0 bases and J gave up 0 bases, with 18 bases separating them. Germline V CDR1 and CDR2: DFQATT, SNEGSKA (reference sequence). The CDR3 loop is CSARDLERSRSSYEQYF. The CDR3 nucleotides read TGCAGTGCTAGAGACCTCGAGAGATCGAGGAGCTCCTACGAGCAGTACTTC.

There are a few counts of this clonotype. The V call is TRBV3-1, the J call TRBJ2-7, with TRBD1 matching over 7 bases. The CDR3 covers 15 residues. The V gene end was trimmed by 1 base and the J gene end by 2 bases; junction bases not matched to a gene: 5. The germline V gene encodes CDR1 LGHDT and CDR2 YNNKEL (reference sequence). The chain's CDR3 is CASSQGPDRTYEQYF. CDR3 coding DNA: TGTGCCAGCAGCCAAGGACCGGACAGGACCTACGAGCAGTACTTC.

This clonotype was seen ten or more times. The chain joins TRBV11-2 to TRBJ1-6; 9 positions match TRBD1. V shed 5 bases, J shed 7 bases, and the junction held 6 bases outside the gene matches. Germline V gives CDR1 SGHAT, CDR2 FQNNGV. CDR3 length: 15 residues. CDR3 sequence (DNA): TGTGCCAGCAGCCGCCAGGGGACAGGGAATTCACCCCTCCACTTT. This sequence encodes CASSRQGTGNSPLHF. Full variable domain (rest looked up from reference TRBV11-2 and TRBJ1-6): EAGVAQSPRYKIIEKRQSVAFWCNPISGHATLYWYQQILGQGPKLLIQFQNNGVVDDSQLPKDRFSAERLKGVDSTLKIQPAKLEDSAVYLCASSRQGTGNSPLHFGNGTRLTVT.

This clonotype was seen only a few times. The CDR3 region is CASSPSGTAYNEQFF. CDR3 sequence (DNA): TGTGCCAGCAGCCCTAGCGGGACCGCGTACAATGAGCAGTTCTTC. This chain joins TRBV3-1 and TRBJ2-1, with 9 nucleotides matching TRBD2. The CDR3 is made up of 15 amino acids. V shed 4 bases, J shed 4 bases, and the junction held 5 bases outside the gene matches. Germline V gene lookup returns CDR1 LGHDT and CDR2 YNNKEL (reference sequence).

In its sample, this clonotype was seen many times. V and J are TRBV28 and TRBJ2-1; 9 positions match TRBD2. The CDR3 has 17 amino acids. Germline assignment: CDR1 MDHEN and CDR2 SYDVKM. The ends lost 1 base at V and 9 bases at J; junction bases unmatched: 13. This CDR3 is CASSLFVAGAKISEQFF. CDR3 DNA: TGTGCCAGCAGTTTATTCGTAGCGGGAGCTAAGATTTCTGAGCAGTTCTTC.

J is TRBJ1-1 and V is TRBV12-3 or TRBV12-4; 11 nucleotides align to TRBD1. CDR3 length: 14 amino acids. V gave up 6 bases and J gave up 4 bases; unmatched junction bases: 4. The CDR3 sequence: CASSIGTGGTEAFF. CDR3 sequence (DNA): TGTGCCAGCAGCATAGGGACAGGGGGCACTGAAGCTTTCTTT.

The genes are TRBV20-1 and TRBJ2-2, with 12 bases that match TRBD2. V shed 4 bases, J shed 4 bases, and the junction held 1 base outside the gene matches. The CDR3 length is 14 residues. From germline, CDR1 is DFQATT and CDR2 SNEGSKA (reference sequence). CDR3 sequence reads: CSATGLAGTGELFF. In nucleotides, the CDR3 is TGCAGTGCTACGGGACTAGCGGGCACCGGGGAGCTGTTTTTT.

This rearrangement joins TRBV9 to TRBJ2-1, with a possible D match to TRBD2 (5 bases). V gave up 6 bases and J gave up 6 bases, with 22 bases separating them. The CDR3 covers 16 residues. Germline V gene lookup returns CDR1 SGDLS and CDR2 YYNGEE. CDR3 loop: CASTPSGSGRPNEQFF. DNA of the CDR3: TGTGCCAGCACCCCAAGTGGGAGCGGCCGACCCAATGAGCAGTTCTTC.

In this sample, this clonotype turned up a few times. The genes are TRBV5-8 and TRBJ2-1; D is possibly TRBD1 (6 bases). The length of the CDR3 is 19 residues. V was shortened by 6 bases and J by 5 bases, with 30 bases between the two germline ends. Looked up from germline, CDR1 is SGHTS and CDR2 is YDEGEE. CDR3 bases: TGTGCCAGCAACGTTCGCCTCCCCTTGAGGACAGCGCTAAACAATGAGCAGTTCTTC. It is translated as CASNVRLPLRTALNNEQFF. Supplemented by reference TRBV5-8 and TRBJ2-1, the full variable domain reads EAGVTQSPTHLIKTRGQQATLRCSPISGHTSVYWYQQALGLGLQFLLWYDEGEERNRGNFPPRFSGRQFPNYSSELNVNALELEDSALYLCASNVRLPLRTALNNEQFFGPGTRLTVL.

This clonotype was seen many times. DNA for the CDR3: TGTGCCAGCAGTCCCCAACTCAGATACGAGCAGTACTTC. Translating gives CASSPQLRYEQYF. The chain combines TRBV27 with TRBJ2-7, with D hard to call. V lost 5 bases, J lost 4 bases, and 12 bases lay in between. Per germline, CDR1 MNHEY and CDR2 SMNVEV (reference sequence). This CDR3 has 13 amino acids.

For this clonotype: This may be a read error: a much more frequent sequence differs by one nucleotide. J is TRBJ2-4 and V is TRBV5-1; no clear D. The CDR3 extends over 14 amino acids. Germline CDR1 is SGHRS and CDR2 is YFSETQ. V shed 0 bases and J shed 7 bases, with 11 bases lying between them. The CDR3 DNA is TGCGCCAGCAGCTTGGCCCGGCATCCGAACATTCAGTACTTC. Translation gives CASSLARHPNIQYF.

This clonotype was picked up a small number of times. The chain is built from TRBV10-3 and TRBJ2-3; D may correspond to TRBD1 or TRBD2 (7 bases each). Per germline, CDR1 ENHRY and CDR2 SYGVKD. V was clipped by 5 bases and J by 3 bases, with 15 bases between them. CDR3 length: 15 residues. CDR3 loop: CAISTQGRGTDTQYF. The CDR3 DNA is TGTGCCATCAGTACACAGGGGCGGGGGACAGATACGCAGTATTTT.

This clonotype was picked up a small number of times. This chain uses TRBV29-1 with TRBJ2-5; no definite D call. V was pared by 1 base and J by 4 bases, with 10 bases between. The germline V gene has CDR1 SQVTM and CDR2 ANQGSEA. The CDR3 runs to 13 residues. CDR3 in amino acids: CSVEVTTPETQYF. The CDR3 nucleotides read TGCAGCGTTGAAGTAACCACTCCAGAGACCCAGTACTTC.

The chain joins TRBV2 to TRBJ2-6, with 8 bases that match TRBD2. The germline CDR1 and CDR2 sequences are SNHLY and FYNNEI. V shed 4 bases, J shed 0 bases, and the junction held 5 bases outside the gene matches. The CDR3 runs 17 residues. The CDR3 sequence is CASSVRGGLSGANVLTF. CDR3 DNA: TGTGCCAGCAGTGTCCGGGGGGGCCTCTCTGGGGCCAACGTCCTGACTTTC. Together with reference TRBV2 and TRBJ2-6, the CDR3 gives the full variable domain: EPEVTQTPSHQVTQMGQEVILRCVPISNHLYFYWYRQILGQKVEFLVSFYNNEISEKSEIFDDQFSVERPDGSNFTLKIRSTKLEDSAMYFCASSVRGGLSGANVLTFGAGSRLTVL.

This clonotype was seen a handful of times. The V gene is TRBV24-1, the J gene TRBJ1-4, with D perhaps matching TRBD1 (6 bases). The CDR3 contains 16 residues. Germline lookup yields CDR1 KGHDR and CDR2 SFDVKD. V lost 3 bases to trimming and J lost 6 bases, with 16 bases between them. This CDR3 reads CATSDPGQQGDEKLFF. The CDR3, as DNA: TGTGCCACCAGTGATCCAGGACAGCAAGGGGATGAAAAACTGTTTTTT.

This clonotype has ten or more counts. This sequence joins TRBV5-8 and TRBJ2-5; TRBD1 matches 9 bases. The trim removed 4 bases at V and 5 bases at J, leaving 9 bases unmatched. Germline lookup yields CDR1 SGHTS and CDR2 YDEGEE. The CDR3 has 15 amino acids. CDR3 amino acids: CASSRRTGGLETQYF. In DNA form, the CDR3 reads TGTGCCAGCAGCCGTCGTACAGGGGGCTTGGAGACCCAGTACTTC.

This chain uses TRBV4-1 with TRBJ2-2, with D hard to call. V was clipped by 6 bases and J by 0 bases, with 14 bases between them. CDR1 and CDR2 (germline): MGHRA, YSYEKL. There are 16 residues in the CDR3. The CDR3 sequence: CASRGIAVANTGELFF. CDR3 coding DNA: TGCGCCAGCAGGGGGATAGCAGTCGCGAACACCGGGGAGCTGTTTTTT.

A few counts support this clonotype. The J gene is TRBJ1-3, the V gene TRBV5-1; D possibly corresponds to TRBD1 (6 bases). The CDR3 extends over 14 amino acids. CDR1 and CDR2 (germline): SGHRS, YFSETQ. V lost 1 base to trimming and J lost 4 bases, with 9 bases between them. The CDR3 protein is CASSLRGGGNTIYF. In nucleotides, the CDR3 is TGCGCCAGCAGCTTGAGAGGGGGAGGAAACACCATATATTTT.